The sequence of this T cell receptor beta chain was determined in a study of blood T cells in healthy people across ages. The use of a sample-barcoded 5' primer and a J-beta primer mix characterized a second PCR of about 7 to 12 cycles. TCRdb recomputed calls from the 5' RACE reads with MiXCR, one row per CDR3 protein. The sample holds approximately 1,000,000 distinct CDR3 sequences; 40% to 50% are singletons and the top ten take 18%. Study-wide results and limits: Strongly correlated with naive T cell percentage was TCR beta diversity.

Aged roughly 6 to 100, donors were systemically healthy Caucasians from Russia. V was pared by 8 bases and J by 0 bases, with 8 bases of the junction left unmatched. Germline CDR1 reads MNHEY; CDR2 reads SVGEGT. The CDR3 is 16 amino acids. This clonotype was seen only a few times. Its antigen is as yet unknown. The gene calls are TRBV6-2 or TRBV6-3 and TRBJ2-5; 11 bases fit TRBD2. The sequencing sample was made of blood. This clonotype was obtained from a woman aged 55-69 years in good health. The CDR3 sequence is CASWGLADPYQETQYF. As DNA, the CDR3 is TGTGCCAGCTGGGGACTAGCGGACCCGTACCAAGAGACCCAGTACTTC.